Each of the 6 T cell receptor beta chains below was sequenced from the same sample in a study of a mutant IDH1 vaccine in newly diagnosed glioma. For these TCRs, the target antigens are not known. The time point was: week 5, during vaccination. Each vaccine dose was 300 ug of mutant IDH1 20-mer peptide, with topical imiquimod. Assay used: immunoSEQ multiplex PCR; TCRdb lists only in-frame clones, some missing. The table includes roughly 40,000 clones, approximately 91% detected once. Sequenced material: PBMCs, taken from a glioma patient whose treatment included an IDH1 peptide vaccine. Receptors were obtained from a man aged 45 to 65 with glioma.

This chain's CDR3 is CASSLEGGQGYEQYF. The CDR3 nucleotides read TGTGCCAGCAGCTTAGAGGGGGGACAGGGCTACGAGCAGTACTTC. This chain connects TRBV7-2 to TRBJ2-7; 9 nucleotides match TRBD1. Looked up from germline, CDR1 is SGHTA and CDR2 is FQGNSA. This CDR3 region has 15 residues. With V trimmed by 1 base and J by 3 bases, 4 bases remained unmatched.

The chain joins TRBV5-1 to TRBJ1-2, with TRBD1 identical over 7 bases. The CDR3 loop spans 14 amino acids. V lost 4 bases, J lost 14 bases, and 17 bases stayed unmatched. In germline, CDR1 is SGHRS, CDR2 YFSETQ. The CDR3 DNA follows: TGCGCCAGCAGCGCGCGGGACAGCCGTTCTGGGTTTACCTTC. This encodes CASSARDSRSGFTF.

The V gene is TRBV5-1, the J gene TRBJ2-2; 9 nucleotides line up with TRBD1. Trimming cost V 4 bases and J 3 bases; bases outside gene matches: 4. CDR3 length: 15 residues. Germline CDR1 is SGHRS and CDR2 is YFSETQ. CDR3 coding DNA: TGCGCCAGCAGCCCTAGGACAGGGGACACCGGGGAGCTGTTTTTT. Its translation: CASSPRTGDTGELFF.

This clone was counted once. The chain carries TRBV18 and TRBJ1-5, with 9 positions matching TRBD1. V dropped 1 base and J dropped 7; count of bases not matched to a gene: 5. CDR3 size: 15 residues. Per the germline V gene, CDR1 is KGHSH and CDR2 is LQKENI. The CDR3 loop reads CASSPLQGAGQPQHF. The CDR3 DNA reads TGTGCCAGCTCACCACTACAGGGGGCAGGGCAGCCCCAGCATTTT.

This chain connects TRBV5-1 to TRBJ2-3; 7 bases fit TRBD2. Germline assignment: CDR1 SGHRS and CDR2 YFSETQ. The CDR3 is 16 amino acids. The V segment lost 0 bases and the J segment 0 bases; nucleotides outside the gene matches: 4. The CDR3 DNA is TGCGCCAGCAGCTTGGCGGCTAGCGGTAGCACAGATACGCAGTATTTT. It yields the protein CASSLAASGSTDTQYF.

The chain combines TRBV4-2 with TRBJ2-1; D unclear. CDR3 length: 12 amino acids. Deletions cut 3 bases from V and 10 bases from J, with 10 bases between. Germline-derived CDR1 and CDR2 are LGHNA and YNFKEQ. CDR3 sequence (DNA): TGTGCCAGCAGCCAGCCCCAGTTCGAGCAGTTCTTC. This gives the protein CASSQPQFEQFF.